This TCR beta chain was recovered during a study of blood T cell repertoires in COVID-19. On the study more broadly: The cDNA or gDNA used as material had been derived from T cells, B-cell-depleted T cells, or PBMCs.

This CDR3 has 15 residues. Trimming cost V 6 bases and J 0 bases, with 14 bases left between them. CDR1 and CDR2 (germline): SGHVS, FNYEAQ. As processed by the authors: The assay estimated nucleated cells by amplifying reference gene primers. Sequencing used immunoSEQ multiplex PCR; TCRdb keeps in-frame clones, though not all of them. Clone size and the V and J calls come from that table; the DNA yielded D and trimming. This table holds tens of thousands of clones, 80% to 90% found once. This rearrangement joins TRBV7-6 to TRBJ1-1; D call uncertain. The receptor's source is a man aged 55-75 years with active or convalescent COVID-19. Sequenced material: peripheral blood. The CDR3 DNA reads TGTGCCAGCAGTGTGACGGGGTTCATGAACACTGAAGCTTTCTTT. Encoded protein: CASSVTGFMNTEAFF.